The clone carrying this T cell receptor beta chain appeared many times. This entry is derived from a study of T cells in Graves' hyperthyroidism and ophthalmopathy. J gave up 6 bases and V 0 bases, and 7 bases lay outside the gene matches. The CDR3 is 15 amino acids. Looked up from germline, CDR1 is DFQATT and CDR2 is SNEGSKA (reference sequence). Authors of the study amplified TCR beta CDR3 regions from RNA transcripts. Using the HTBI primer set, a first-round RT-PCR was run on the TCR CDR3. From the multiplex PCR reads, TCRdb called clonotypes with MiXCR, one entry per CDR3 protein. The table has approximately 400,000 distinct CDR3 sequences, under 15% seen once; the top ten hold around a third.

The clonotype comes from a woman in her 30s with Graves' hyperthyroidism. The chain combines TRBV20-1 with TRBJ2-2, with 7 positions matching TRBD2. The source material was blood. Here the CDR3 reads CSARDQKGGSGELFF. For the CDR3, the DNA is TGCAGTGCTAGAGATCAGAAGGGAGGGTCCGGGGAGCTGTTTTTT.